Below are 14 T cell receptor beta chains sequenced from a single sample in a study of shared clonotypes between healthy human individuals. Sequencing used immunoSEQ multiplex PCR; TCRdb keeps in-frame clones, though not all of them. The data show fewer than 700,000 clones, around 78% seen once. The sequencing input was PBMCs. Receptors originate from a woman in her thirties or forties in good health. Some clones in this sample may be carry-over from other donors' samples.

The V gene is TRBV6-5, the J gene TRBJ1-1; TRBD1 agrees at 10 bases. V dropped 10 bases and J dropped 5; count of bases not matched to a gene: 4. This CDR3 has 12 amino acids. Germline CDR1 and CDR2: MNHEY and SVGAGI. The CDR3 spells CATRTGGTEAFF. For the CDR3, the DNA is TGTGCCACACGGACAGGGGGGACTGAAGCTTTCTTT.

This chain uses TRBV7-2 with TRBJ2-6; D tentatively fits TRBD1 or TRBD2 (6 bases each). V dropped 3 bases and J dropped 4 bases, with 13 bases sitting between them. Germline V gene data show CDR1 as SGHTA and CDR2 as FQGNSA. There are 16 residues in the CDR3. This CDR3 is CASSFGLGGGANVLTF. DNA for the CDR3: TGTGCCAGCAGCTTCGGGCTGGGGGGCGGGGCCAACGTCCTGACTTTC.

The gene calls are TRBV21-1 and TRBJ1-5. TRBV21-1 is tagged as a pseudogene. This CDR3 has 15 residues. CDR3 in DNA: TGTGCCAGCCCCGGCTTAGTGGGTAGCAATCAGCCCCAGCATTTT. Its translation is CASPGLVGSNQPQHF.

This chain connects TRBV7-9 to TRBJ2-4; 8 bases are shared with TRBD2. The CDR3 totals 14 residues. CDR1 SEHNR and CDR2 FQNEAQ come from the germline V gene (reference sequence). V gave up 5 bases and J gave up 4 bases; unmatched junction bases: 4. This chain's CDR3 is CASSHASGKNIQYF. In nucleotides, the CDR3 is TGTGCCAGCAGCCATGCTAGCGGGAAAAACATTCAGTACTTC. The complete variable domain, with remaining parts taken from reference TRBV7-9 and TRBJ2-4, reads DTGVSQNPRHKITKRGQNVTFRCDPISEHNRLYWYRQTLGQGPEFLTYFQNEAQLEKSRLLSDRFSAERPKGSFSTLEIQRTEQGDSAMYLCASSHASGKNIQYFGAGTRLSVL.

The chain couples TRBV6-6 to TRBJ1-3; TRBD2 aligns across 9 bases. The DNA end favors TRBJ2-2, so the J call may be wrong. The CDR3 is 12 amino acids. Germline CDR1 reads MNHNY; CDR2 reads SVGAGI (reference sequence). The CDR3 here is CASSSGGPGLFF. In nucleotides, the CDR3 is TGTGCCAGCAGTAGCGGGGGGCCAGGGCTGTTTTTT.

The chain combines TRBV5-1 with TRBJ2-7; 9 bases map to TRBD1. Trimming cost V 0 bases and J 5 bases; bases outside gene matches: 3. Germline V gene sequence: CDR1 SGHRS, CDR2 YFSETQ. The CDR3 sequence is 14 residues long. CDR3 nucleotides: TGCGCCAGCAGCTTGGGGGACAGGGACCACGAGCAGTACTTC. Translation gives CASSLGDRDHEQYF.

The CDR3 DNA is TGTGCCAGCAGCCCCTCCTGGACTAGCGGGAAAAGGGGAGATACGCAGTATTTT. Amino acids: CASSPSWTSGKRGDTQYF. This chain uses TRBV7-6 with TRBJ2-3, with 12 bases identical to TRBD2. The CDR3 runs 18 residues. Looked up from germline, CDR1 is SGHVS and CDR2 is FNYEAQ. Germline trimming cut 5 bases from V and 5 bases from J; bases unmatched to any gene: 14.

The chain uses TRBV15 and TRBJ1-4; D ambiguous. Germline CDR1 reads LNHNV; CDR2 reads YYDKDF (reference sequence). V lost 1 base to trimming and J lost 8 bases, with 14 bases between them. The CDR3 loop spans 15 amino acids. The CDR3 coding sequence is TGTGCCACCAGCAGAGTTAAGGCCGGGAGGGAAAAACTGTTTTTT. It yields the protein CATSRVKAGREKLFF.

The V call is TRBV4-2, the J call TRBJ1-3; D might be TRBD1 (5 bases). The germline V gene has CDR1 LGHNA and CDR2 YNFKEQ. Between the trimmed V and J ends, which lost 2 bases and 2 bases, there was a span of 7 bases. CDR3 length equals 14 residues. The CDR3 region has the DNA TGTGCCAGCAGCCAACCAGGGACTGGAAACACCATATATTTT. This gives the protein CASSQPGTGNTIYF.

The chain carries TRBV7-9 and TRBJ2-3, with D possibly being TRBD2 (5 bases). V lost 3 bases, J lost 1 base, and 11 bases lay in between. Germline assignment: CDR1 SEHNR and CDR2 FQNEAQ (reference sequence). The CDR3 consists of 15 residues. The CDR3 nucleotides are TGTGCCAGCAGCTTTGAGGGAATGGGCACAGATACGCAGTATTTT. Translated, it gives CASSFEGMGTDTQYF.

CDR3 sequence reads: CASSLRQGSAYEQYF. The CDR3 bases are TGTGCCAGCAGCTTACGACAGGGTTCTGCCTACGAGCAGTACTTC. The chain employs TRBV7-2 and TRBJ2-7; TRBD1 agrees at 7 bases. The CDR3 loop spans 15 amino acids. Germline V gene sequence: CDR1 SGHTA, CDR2 FQGNSA. Unmatched junction bases numbered 6, after V lost 2 bases and J lost 2 bases.

This clone was seen only a few times. The chain has TRBV4-1 and TRBJ2-3; tentative D call: TRBD2 (7 bases). The V end was cut by 1 base, the J end by 0 bases, with 11 bases between. CDR1 is MGHRA and CDR2 is YSYEKL in the germline V gene. This CDR3 is built from 16 residues. DNA of the CDR3: TGCGCCAGCAGCCAAGCGGGGGGCGGGAGCACAGATACGCAGTATTTT. Translated, it gives CASSQAGGGSTDTQYF.

In its sample, this clone was seen once. The V call is TRBV10-3, the J call TRBJ1-2; D might be TRBD1 (5 bases). Germline values: CDR1 ENHRY, CDR2 SYGVKD. The CDR3 consists of 12 residues. V was pared by 6 bases and J by 7 bases, with 12 bases between. The CDR3 DNA reads TGTGCCATCAGGCCGACAGTTGGTGGCTACACCTTC. It specifies CAIRPTVGGYTF.

In regard to this clone: A far larger clone is just one base off, so this is likely a read error. In DNA form, the CDR3 reads TGCGCCAGCGGTCAATCTTCCTGGCCGGAGCCCCAGCATTTT. Translation gives CASGQSSWPEPQHF. V gene TRBV23-1 combines with J gene TRBJ1-5, with D uncertain. TRBV23-1 falls under the ORF class, with uncertain function. CDR3 length: 14 residues.